This TCR beta chain originates from a study of T cell repertoires in cytomegalovirus infection (dated by TCRdb to the late 2010s). With regard to the full study: Donor HLA type was relevant to the analysis, as public TCR beta signatures indicated carriage of CMV infection together with the matching HLA type. The research as a whole found: In the ex vivo response, HLA-C-restricted CMV-specific TCR beta clonotypes were dominant, and in two of eight donors the single most frequent clonotype came from this HLA-C-restricted group. In both this cohort and an independent approximately 400-donor cohort, the cumulative frequency of public TCR beta family members distinguished carriers of CMV infection plus the relevant HLA type.

The sample was run on an Illumina HiSeq 1500. The raw public reads went through TCRdb reprocessing: fastp at Q25, MiXCR clone calling, in-frame beta chains kept. One record per CDR3 amino acid sequence lists the most common genes and DNA. In all, the sample holds about 490,000 distinct CDR3 sequences, and more than 15% of those were seen once. In total, the top ten clones hold 20% to 30% of the sample. The CDR3 runs 13 residues from the cysteine to the phenylalanine. The DNA shown is the 39-base CDR3, in frame from base 1. Per the germline V gene, MGHRA is the CDR1 and YSYEKL is the CDR2. This clonotype was counted many times. Its cognate antigen has yet to be identified. Relative to the germline gene, one junction end is altered; a read error may explain this.

The rearrangement combines TRBV4-1 with TRBJ1-2, with no confidently assigned D gene. Source material: CD8+ T cells from PBMCs. The clonotype was recovered from a human donor in good health (CMV status not recorded). Some clones in this sample may be carry-over from other donors' samples. The DNA sequence is given as TGCGCCAGCAGCCAAGACGGCAGGCAGGATCCAGACTTC. Translated, it gives CASSQDGRQDPDF.